A single sample gave rise to the 11 T cell receptor beta chains below, sequenced in a study of PD-1 blockade in classical Hodgkin lymphoma. The method was immunoSEQ multiplex PCR; TCRdb's version includes in-frame clones alone and lacks a portion of them. Among 90,000 to 100,000 clones listed, 85% to 90% were seen once. Relapse was seen in all patients after autologous stem cell transplantation, and brentuximab vedotin exposure was variable. Here the sequenced sample was peripheral blood mononuclear cells (PBMCs), taken before the second cycle of nivolumab. The receptors originated from a human donor with classical Hodgkin lymphoma.

The chain couples TRBV11-2 to TRBJ2-4; D gene ambiguous. The V end lost 2 bases, the J end lost 0 bases, and 14 bases lay between the germline ends. The CDR3 is 17 amino acids. The germline V gene encodes CDR1 SGHAT and CDR2 FQNNGV. CDR3 bases: TGTGCCAGCAGCTTAAGTCAGCCCCTTTTAGCCAAAAACATTCAGTACTTC. It specifies CASSLSQPLLAKNIQYF.

The gene calls are TRBV15 and TRBJ2-7; tentative D call: TRBD2 (6 bases). The V gene lost 0 bases and the J gene lost 6 bases, with 15 bases spanning the gap. In germline, CDR1 is LNHNV, CDR2 YYDKDF (reference sequence). The CDR3 runs 15 residues. The DNA of the CDR3 is TGTGCCACCAGCAGAGAGGGTGCGGGACGGAGCGAGCAGTACTTC. As protein: CATSREGAGRSEQYF.

This clone appeared a single time. This chain uses TRBV29-1 with TRBJ2-3; 7 bases match TRBD1. Germline V gives CDR1 SQVTM, CDR2 ANQGSEA. The junction had 1 base not matched to a gene; V was cut back by 6 bases and J by 1 base. This CDR3 spans 12 amino acids. Here the CDR3 DNA reads TGCAGCGTAGGGACAGGCACAGATACGCAGTATTTT. Protein: CSVGTGTDTQYF.

The rearrangement joins TRBV19 to TRBJ1-2; D may be TRBD1 (5 bases). The length of the CDR3 is 15 residues. Germline assignment: CDR1 LNHDA and CDR2 SQIVND (reference sequence). Trimming took 1 base from V and 4 from J, leaving 13 bases between them. The CDR3: CASSIGDRIGYGYTF. CDR3 bases: TGTGCCAGTAGTATAGGTGACAGAATCGGCTATGGCTACACCTTC.

Comment on this clone: Other DNA sequences in this specimen translate into the identical CDR3. The CDR3 is CASSFGGNQPQHF. The DNA for the CDR3 is TGTGCCAGCAGTTTTGGAGGCAATCAGCCCCAGCATTTT. The rearrangement joins TRBV27 to TRBJ1-5; D is uncertain. Germline CDR1 MNHEY, CDR2 SMNVEV (reference sequence). The CDR3 has 13 residues. V lost 3 bases and J lost 2, with 5 bases in between.

V and J are TRBV2 and TRBJ2-5; TRBD1 matches at 8 bases. With V trimmed by 6 bases and J by 5 bases, 14 bases remained unmatched. CDR1 is SNHLY, CDR2 FYNNEI, per germline. The CDR3 totals 16 residues. CDR3 nucleotide sequence: TGTGCCAGCAGGCCAACCGGACAGGGAGGCTTGGAGACCCAGTACTTC. Translating it yields CASRPTGQGGLETQYF.

The rearrangement joins TRBV6-5 to TRBJ2-5; D may be TRBD1 (5 bases). Between the trimmed V and J ends, which lost 4 bases and 5 bases, there was a span of 17 bases. This CDR3 has 15 residues. CDR1 is MNHEY, CDR2 SVGAGI, per germline. CDR3 bases: TGTGCCAGCAGTTTGGCCCTCAGGGCCGGGGAGACCCAGTACTTC. Translating gives CASSLALRAGETQYF.

The genes are TRBV5-1 and TRBJ1-3; D is uncertain. Germline lookup yields CDR1 SGHRS and CDR2 YFSETQ. The CDR3 spans 21 residues. The ends were cut back, 0 bases at V and 0 bases at J, with 25 bases in the middle. The CDR3, as DNA: TGCGCCAGCAGCTTGGCCGCCCGGCAGTTCCGGGGAATAAGCTCTGGAAACACCATATATTTT. This gives the protein CASSLAARQFRGISSGNTIYF.

The table lists this clone with a count of one. The V call is TRBV13, the J call TRBJ1-3, with a tentative D call TRBD1 (5 bases). From germline, CDR1 is PRHDT and CDR2 FYEKMQ (reference sequence). V was clipped by 5 bases and J by 3 bases, with 20 bases between them. There are 17 residues in the CDR3. CDR3 loop: CASSPFVRDQIGNTIYF. The CDR3 DNA sequence: TGTGCCAGCAGCCCATTTGTCAGGGACCAGATTGGAAACACCATATATTTT.

The chain joins TRBV27 to TRBJ2-3, with D unclear. The CDR3 sequence is 13 residues long. The V end was cut by 2 bases, the J end by 2 bases, with 5 bases between. Germline lookup yields CDR1 MNHEY and CDR2 SMNVEV (reference sequence). The chain's CDR3 is CASSLRFTDTQYF. The CDR3, as DNA: TGTGCCAGCAGTTTACGCTTCACAGATACGCAGTATTTT.

V and J are TRBV30 and TRBJ2-1; 14 nucleotides align to TRBD2. Germline values: CDR1 GTSNPN, CDR2 SVGIG (reference sequence). Trimming took 4 bases from V and 9 from J; bases not matched to a gene: 8. The CDR3 spans 15 residues. CDR3 sequence (DNA): TGTGCCTGGACCCCGGGACTAGCGGGAGTAGGTGAGCAGTTCTTC. Protein: CAWTPGLAGVGEQFF.